Sequencing of this T cell receptor (beta chain) was carried out in a study of read filtering for tumor transcriptome and immune sequencing. Study at large: By R-ISS, stages I, II and III held approximately 8, 17 and 7 patients.

With 1 base removed from V and 6 bases from J, the gap between germline ends came to 10 bases. CDR3 length: 14 residues. Per the germline V gene, CDR1 is LNHDA and CDR2 is SQIVND (reference sequence). Molecular barcoded adaptors covering alpha/delta and beta/gamma chains were used on roughly 400 ng RNA. TCRdb re-analysed the reads in MiXCR, keeping a single row per CDR3 protein. Seen here are about 30,000 distinct CDR3 sequences, 18% observed once, and the top ten hold around 15%. This clonotype was observed many times. What it binds is not known. General study findings and limits: Compared with RNA-seq, IR-seq gave much higher clonotype depth and reliability. Sorted CD138-negative bone marrow cells were not purified T cells.

Sequencing was done on a sample of a population of CD138-negative cells sorted from bone marrow. The chain joins TRBV19 to TRBJ1-5, with D tentatively TRBD1 (6 bases). The receptor comes from a donor older than 35 with multiple myeloma. This chain's CDR3 is CASSIVVQGQPQHF. The CDR3 DNA is TGTGCCAGTAGTATAGTGGTACAGGGTCAGCCCCAGCATTTT.